The 23 T cell receptor beta chains reported below all come from one sample, sequenced in a study of blood T cell repertoires in COVID-19. Data came from immunoSEQ multiplex PCR; TCRdb stores just in-frame clones and leaves some out. This table has under 50,000 clones, 91% appearing once. Sequenced sample: peripheral blood. The receptors shown here come from a man aged 70 or older with active COVID-19.

V is TRBV7-2 and J is TRBJ1-2; 8 nucleotides agree with TRBD1. Germline V CDR1 and CDR2: SGHTA, FQGNSA. This CDR3 comprises 15 residues. V trimming: 5 bases; J trimming: 0 bases; junction bases outside the gene matches: 5. Here the CDR3 reads CASSQDRASNYGYTF. CDR3 bases: TGTGCCAGCAGCCAGGACAGGGCGTCTAACTATGGCTACACCTTC.

The chain employs TRBV13 and TRBJ1-6; 7 bases line up with TRBD1. Germline CDR1 PRHDT, CDR2 FYEKMQ (reference sequence). Trimming removed 2 bases from V and 4 bases from J; junction bases left unmatched: 5. The CDR3 is 16 amino acids. The CDR3 is CASSLRTGRYNSPLHF. CDR3 in DNA: TGTGCCAGCAGCTTAAGGACAGGACGATATAATTCACCCCTCCACTTT.

The DNA of the CDR3 is TGTGCCAGCTCACCCGGGGTTAACACTGAAGCTTTCTTT. Its protein product is CASSPGVNTEAFF. This chain links TRBV18 with TRBJ1-1, with D hard to call. Deletions cut 3 bases from V and 2 bases from J, with 7 bases between. From germline, CDR1 is KGHSH and CDR2 LQKENI. This CDR3 comprises 13 residues.

The V and J genes are TRBV3-1 (or the pseudogene TRBV3-2) and TRBJ2-5; 8 nucleotides line up with TRBD2. The V and J ends lost 1 base and 5 bases, in that order; junction bases with no gene match: 9. Germline V gene data show CDR1 as LGHDT and CDR2 as YNNKEL (reference sequence). The CDR3 contains 16 residues. The DNA for the CDR3 is TGTGCCAGCAGCCAAGTTGCGGGGGGCCTTTGGGAGACCCAGTACTTC. As protein: CASSQVAGGLWETQYF.

The V call is TRBV7-9, the J call TRBJ2-7, with 8 bases fitting TRBD2. The germline V gene encodes CDR1 SEHNR and CDR2 FQNEAQ (reference sequence). Trimming removed 5 bases from V and 0 bases from J; junction bases left unmatched: 6. This CDR3 spans 15 amino acids. CDR3 nucleotides: TGTGCCAGCAGCCCAGGCGGGGGGCTCTCCTACGAGCAGTACTTC. Its translation is CASSPGGGLSYEQYF. Together with reference TRBV7-9 and TRBJ2-7, the CDR3 gives the full variable domain: DTGVSQNPRHKITKRGQNVTFRCDPISEHNRLYWYRQTLGQGPEFLTYFQNEAQLEKSRLLSDRFSAERPKGSFSTLEIQRTEQGDSAMYLCASSPGGGLSYEQYFGPGTRLTVT.

In its sample, this clone was seen once. The chain joins TRBV5-8 to TRBJ1-4; D unclear. V shed 4 bases and J shed 11 bases, with 21 bases lying between them. The CDR3 loop spans 15 amino acids. CDR1 and CDR2 (germline): SGHTS, YDEGEE. The CDR3 is CASSRAGLRSDKLFF. For the CDR3, the DNA is TGTGCCAGCAGCCGAGCGGGTCTGAGGTCCGACAAACTGTTTTTT.

The V and J genes are TRBV18 and TRBJ1-1, with D perhaps TRBD1 (5 bases). The V and J ends lost 3 bases and 10 bases respectively, with 9 bases between them. Germline CDR1 and CDR2: KGHSH and LQKENI. The CDR3 is 11 residues long. The CDR3 protein is CASSPGGRAFF. CDR3 nucleotide sequence: TGTGCCAGCTCACCGGGGGGTAGAGCTTTCTTT.

The gene calls are TRBV7-9 and TRBJ2-7; D possibly corresponds to TRBD2 (5 bases). This CDR3 is 14 amino acids long. In germline, CDR1 is SEHNR, CDR2 FQNEAQ (reference sequence). The ends were cut back, 2 bases at V and 7 bases at J, with 15 bases in the middle. The CDR3 region is CASSLQPSSGEQYF. CDR3 bases: TGTGCCAGCAGCTTACAGCCCTCTTCGGGGGAGCAGTACTTC.

The chain links TRBV6-5 to TRBJ2-7, with D tentatively TRBD2 (7 bases). Looked up from germline, CDR1 is MNHEY and CDR2 is SVGAGI. V was pared by 11 bases and J by 4 bases, with 15 bases between. The CDR3 totals 12 residues. The CDR3 protein is CAVRGLGYEQYF. In nucleotides, the CDR3 is TGTGCCGTGCGGGGGCTTGGATACGAGCAGTACTTC.

The rearrangement links TRBV7-2 to TRBJ2-2; no clear D. Trimming took off 1 base at V and 2 bases at J, with 8 bases between the two ends. The CDR3 covers 15 residues. The germline V gene has CDR1 SGHTA and CDR2 FQGNSA. This CDR3 reads CASSLDPLNTGELFF. The CDR3, as DNA: TGTGCCAGCAGCTTAGACCCCCTAAACACCGGGGAGCTGTTTTTT.

The rearrangement uses TRBV6-2 or TRBV6-3 and TRBJ1-1; no clear D gene. Germline V gene lookup returns CDR1 MNHEY and CDR2 SVGEGT. There are 16 residues in the CDR3. Trimming pared 0 bases from V and 0 bases from J, leaving 11 bases between. The CDR3 here is CASSYSAGTMNTEAFF. CDR3 nucleotides: TGTGCCAGCAGTTACTCGGCAGGAACCATGAACACTGAAGCTTTCTTT.

The V and J genes are TRBV7-2 and TRBJ2-1, with a possible D match to TRBD1 (6 bases). CDR1 and CDR2 (germline): SGHTA, FQGNSA. Trimming removed 5 bases from V and 0 bases from J, with 11 bases in between. The CDR3 has 15 residues. The CDR3 DNA reads as TGTGCCAGCAGCAGAGGGGGTAACTCCTACAATGAGCAGTTCTTC. Its translation is CASSRGGNSYNEQFF.

The rearrangement uses TRBV5-1 and TRBJ2-2; unclear D gene. Trimming pared 0 bases from V and 7 bases from J, leaving 7 bases between. The germline gives CDR1 SGHRS, CDR2 YFSETQ. The CDR3 has 13 residues. CDR3 loop: CASSLEYIGELFF. CDR3 coding DNA: TGCGCCAGCAGCTTGGAATATATCGGGGAGCTGTTTTTT. Full variable domain (outside the CDR3, taken from reference TRBV5-1 and TRBJ2-2): KAGVTQTPRYLIKTRGQQVTLSCSPISGHRSVSWYQQTPGQGLQFLFEYFSETQRNKGNFPGRFSGRQFSNSRSEMNVSTLELGDSALYLCASSLEYIGELFFGEGSRLTVL.

The chain carries TRBV5-1 and TRBJ2-2; D remains ambiguous. The length of the CDR3 is 15 residues. Germline assignment: CDR1 SGHRS and CDR2 YFSETQ. Trimming pared 5 bases from V and 1 base from J, leaving 12 bases between. CDR3: CASRTTELNTGELFF. In DNA form, the CDR3 reads TGCGCCAGCAGGACAACAGAATTGAACACCGGGGAGCTGTTTTTT.

The genes are TRBV4-3 and TRBJ2-3; possible D gene TRBD1, 6 bases. CDR3 size: 15 residues. The germline V gene encodes CDR1 LGHNA and CDR2 YSLEER. V lost 0 bases to trimming and J lost 7 bases, with 14 bases between them. The CDR3: CASSQEAQGVHTQYF. The CDR3 DNA sequence: TGCGCCAGCAGCCAAGAAGCACAGGGTGTGCATACGCAGTATTTT.

The CDR3 sequence is CASSQDYSGANVLTF. In DNA form, the CDR3 reads TGTGCCAGCAGCCAAGACTACTCTGGGGCCAACGTCCTGACTTTC. The genes are TRBV5-4 and TRBJ2-6, with TRBD2 as a possible D gene (5 bases). The CDR3 contains 15 residues. Trimming cost V 4 bases and J 0 bases, with 8 bases left between them. Germline V gene data show CDR1 as SGHNT and CDR2 as YYREEE (reference sequence). Together with reference TRBV5-4 and TRBJ2-6, the CDR3 gives the full variable domain: ETGVTQSPTHLIKTRGQQVTLRCSSQSGHNTVSWYQQALGQGPQFIFQYYREEENGRGNFPPRFSGLQFPNYSSELNVNALELDDSALYLCASSQDYSGANVLTFGAGSRLTVL.

This clone was seen once. V and J are TRBV12-5 and TRBJ1-2; D is undetermined. Germline assignment: CDR1 LGHNT and CDR2 FRNRAP. This CDR3 is 11 amino acids long. V was shortened by 2 bases and J by 12 bases, with 10 bases between the two germline ends. The CDR3 region is CASGLQWEDTF. As DNA, the CDR3 is TGTGCTAGTGGTTTGCAATGGGAGGACACCTTC.

The chain has TRBV30 and TRBJ2-5; D gene uncertain. This CDR3 spans 13 amino acids. Trimming stripped 2 bases from V and 2 bases from J, with 9 bases between. Germline CDR1 reads GTSNPN; CDR2 reads SVGIG (reference sequence). The DNA of the CDR3 is TGTGCCTGGAGTTACCTAGTACAAGAGACCCAGTACTTC. This codes for CAWSYLVQETQYF.

This clone was counted a few times. V usage is TRBV4-2 and J usage is TRBJ1-5, with D perhaps matching TRBD1 (5 bases). The CDR3 consists of 15 residues. Germline CDR1 LGHNA, CDR2 YNFKEQ. The ends were cut back, 4 bases at V and 7 bases at J, with 17 bases in the middle. CDR3 nucleotide sequence: TGTGCCAGCAGCCCCAGGGTGTCAGGGTACCAGCCCCAGCATTTT. As protein: CASSPRVSGYQPQHF.

V is TRBV27 and J is TRBJ1-2; the match to TRBD1 covers 9 bases. V lost 11 bases to trimming and J lost 2 bases; unmatched junction nucleotides: 12. The CDR3 is 15 amino acids. Germline V gene data show CDR1 as MNHEY and CDR2 as SMNVEV (reference sequence). CDR3 sequence: CASLPRGTGNYGYTF. In nucleotides, the CDR3 is TGTGCCTCTCTTCCCCGGGGGACAGGGAACTATGGCTACACCTTC.

V and J are TRBV15 and TRBJ1-4, with 9 bases that match TRBD1. There are 11 residues in the CDR3. From germline, CDR1 is LNHNV and CDR2 YYDKDF (reference sequence). After removal of 4 bases from V and 13 bases from J, the junction contained 1 base not matched to a gene. The DNA of the CDR3 is TGTGCCACCAGCAACAGGGGGCTACTGTTTTTT. Residues: CATSNRGLLFF.

The chain employs TRBV7-2 and TRBJ2-1; D call uncertain. Germline loops: CDR1 SGHTA, CDR2 FQGNSA. This CDR3 has 14 residues. V lost 2 bases and J 1 base, leaving 6 bases between the germline ends. CDR3 sequence: CASSLPGSYNEQFF. The DNA for the CDR3 is TGTGCCAGCAGCTTACCAGGTTCCTACAATGAGCAGTTCTTC.

This chain connects TRBV6-2 or TRBV6-3 to TRBJ1-4, with unresolved D. The last part of the DNA fits TRBJ2-2 better; the J call may be wrong. From germline, CDR1 is MNHEY and CDR2 SVGEGT. The CDR3 covers 13 residues. CDR3 loop: CASSYLKAVELFF. The CDR3 nucleotides are TGTGCCAGCAGTTACCTTAAAGCTGTGGAGCTGTTTTTT.